Listed below are T cell receptor beta chains from one sample, sequenced in a study of blood T cell repertoires in COVID-19. This table comes from immunoSEQ multiplex PCR, and its TCRdb copy is limited to in-frame clones, with some not included. In the table there are 150,000 to 200,000 clones, approximately 90% of which are singletons. Sequenced material: peripheral blood. The receptors originated from a man aged 45-65 years with acute or convalescent COVID-19. Each CDR3 is given with its conserved first and last residue. The D gene is left open where the match is weak. A clone size is listed for some rows: how often the clone was seen (once, few, many), or a class if it is expanded.

size: NA
length: 16
V: TRBV7-2
D: TRBD1
J: TRBJ1-6
CDR3: CASSPRGGGSNSPLHF
DNA: TGTGCCAGCAGCCCAAGAGGGGGCGGGTCTAATTCACCCCTCCACTTT

size: NA
length: 14
V: TRBV5-1
D: NA
J: TRBJ1-5
CDR3: CASSLGGATSPQHF
DNA: TGCGCCAGCAGCTTGGGCGGGGCAACATCCCCCCAGCATTTT

size: NA
length: 12
V: TRBV19
D: NA
J: TRBJ1-1
CDR3: CASTLSGTGAFF
DNA: TGTGCCAGTACCCTATCGGGTACAGGAGCTTTCTTT

size: NA
length: 15
V: TRBV13
D: NA
J: TRBJ2-7
CDR3: CASSRPGGRGVEQYF
DNA: TGTGCCAGCAGCAGGCCCGGCGGCAGGGGGGTTGAGCAGTACTTC

size: NA
length: 15
V: TRBV6-5
D: TRBD1
J: TRBJ1-2
CDR3: CASSPGTGFFYGYTF
DNA: TGTGCCAGCAGTCCCGGGACAGGGTTTTTCTATGGCTACACCTTC

size: NA
length: 16
V: TRBV6-2/TRBV6-3
D: NA
J: TRBJ2-1
CDR3: CASSSGQLIPYNEQFF
DNA: TGTGCCAGCAGTTCCGGACAGTTGATTCCCTACAATGAGCAGTTCTTC

size: NA
length: 13
V: TRBV30
D: NA
J: TRBJ1-5
CDR3: CAWSVQIDQPQHF
DNA: TGTGCCTGGAGTGTACAGATTGACCAGCCCCAGCATTTT

size: NA
length: 13
V: TRBV19
D: NA
J: TRBJ1-2
CDR3: CASSMWMRGGYTF
DNA: TGTGCCAGTAGTATGTGGATGAGAGGGGGCTACACCTTC

size: NA
length: 15
V: TRBV7-2
D: NA
J: TRBJ1-2
CDR3: CASSLGGTPNYGYTF
DNA: TGTGCCAGCAGCTTAGGGGGGACACCTAACTATGGCTACACCTTC

size: NA
length: 13
V: TRBV12-5
D: NA
J: TRBJ2-3
CDR3: CASGPANTDTQYF
DNA: TGTGCTAGTGGCCCCGCGAATACAGATACGCAGTATTTT

size: NA
length: 12
V: TRBV2
D: NA
J: TRBJ1-2
CDR3: CASREVSTGYTF
DNA: TGTGCCAGCAGGGAGGTGTCAACAGGCTACACCTTC

size: NA
length: 14
V: TRBV19
D: NA
J: TRBJ1-1
CDR3: CASSIGLTNTEAFF
DNA: TGTGCCAGTAGTATAGGACTTACGAACACTGAAGCTTTCTTT

size: once
length: 15
V: TRBV4-1
D: NA
J: TRBJ1-3
CDR3: CASSPMFIPRNTIYF
DNA: TGCGCCAGCAGCCCCATGTTTATTCCGCGGAACACCATATATTTT

size: NA
length: 16
V: TRBV4-1
D: TRBD2
J: TRBJ2-5
CDR3: CASSQPRSSGQETQYF
DNA: TGCGCCAGCAGCCAACCCCGCTCTAGCGGCCAAGAGACCCAGTACTTC